This TCR beta chain was profiled in a study of cytomegalovirus exposure and HLA in healthy donors. Germline loops: CDR1 MNHEY, CDR2 SMNVEV (reference sequence). The CDR3 is 14 residues long. Between the trimmed V and J ends, which lost 4 bases and 1 base, there was a span of 8 bases. Notes on the study in general: In a later analysis, CMV-associated beta chains were mostly HLA-associated, it appeared. HLA allele associations emerged for roughly 16,000 TCR beta sequences in a later analysis, at 0.05 false discovery rate. It was assumed in the presence/absence analyses that sequencing depth was roughly uniform across donors.

Primers for the PCR totalled 60 Vbeta and 13 Jbeta. Clones were sequenced by immunoSEQ multiplex PCR, and TCRdb holds only the in-frame ones, with some missing. This sample carries around 130,000 clones, 80% to 85% of them seen once, and the ten largest clones take around 0.7%. Comments on this clone: Its antigen remains unidentified.

The sequencing sample was made of PBMCs. The sequence was obtained from a man younger than 35 in good health and CMV-seronegative. This rearrangement joins TRBV27 to TRBJ1-5; D unclear. The CDR3 DNA sequence: TGTGCCAGCAGTTGGGCTGCGAGCAATCAGCCCCAGCATTTT. Its protein is CASSWAASNQPQHF.